The following is a TCR beta chain sequence with its context. One end of the junction fails to match germline, which may point to a read error. These data come from a study of tumor and adjacent non-tumor tissue in lung cancer. The CDR3 is made up of 13 amino acids. Germline V gene data show CDR1 as SQVTM and CDR2 as ANQGSEA. This sample's RNA came from whole unsorted tissue. Three rounds of nested PCR, following a modified ARM-PCR protocol, produced the TCRbeta library. TCRdb independently ran MiXCR on the multiplex PCR reads; one entry per CDR3 protein. This sample has around 86,000 distinct CDR3 sequences, with around 70% found just once.

This clonotype was sampled from a woman aged 40 to 49 with non-small cell lung cancer. This chain uses TRBV29-1 with TRBJ1-1; possible D gene TRBD1, 5 bases. The sequenced material came from lung tumor tissue. The CDR3 loop is CSVLSTVNSEAFF. The CDR3 DNA reads as TGCAGCGTCCTTTCGACAGTGAACAGTGAAGCTTTCTTT.